This T cell receptor (beta chain) was sequenced during a study of cytomegalovirus exposure and HLA in healthy donors. Study conclusions and caveats: Several of the most significant clusters appeared linked to common viral pathogens, based on a later analysis.

Points on this clone: As yet, its antigen is unknown.

V shed 4 bases and J 7 bases; nucleotides not matched to a gene: 3. Per the germline V gene, CDR1 is SGHTA and CDR2 is FQGNSA. There are 12 residues in the CDR3. It was with 60 Vbeta and 13 Jbeta primers that the PCR ran. Some clones are missing from TCRdb's copy, which holds only in-frame ones; the method was immunoSEQ multiplex PCR. The sample shows approximately 180,000 clones, roughly four fifths of them seen only once. Sequenced input: PBMCs. V usage is TRBV7-2 and J usage is TRBJ2-5; 7 nucleotides agree with TRBD1. The sequence derives from a man aged 18 to 35 in good health and CMV-seronegative. The CDR3 loop is CASSSYRGTQYF. The CDR3 DNA follows: TGTGCCAGCAGCTCCTACAGGGGGACCCAGTACTTC.